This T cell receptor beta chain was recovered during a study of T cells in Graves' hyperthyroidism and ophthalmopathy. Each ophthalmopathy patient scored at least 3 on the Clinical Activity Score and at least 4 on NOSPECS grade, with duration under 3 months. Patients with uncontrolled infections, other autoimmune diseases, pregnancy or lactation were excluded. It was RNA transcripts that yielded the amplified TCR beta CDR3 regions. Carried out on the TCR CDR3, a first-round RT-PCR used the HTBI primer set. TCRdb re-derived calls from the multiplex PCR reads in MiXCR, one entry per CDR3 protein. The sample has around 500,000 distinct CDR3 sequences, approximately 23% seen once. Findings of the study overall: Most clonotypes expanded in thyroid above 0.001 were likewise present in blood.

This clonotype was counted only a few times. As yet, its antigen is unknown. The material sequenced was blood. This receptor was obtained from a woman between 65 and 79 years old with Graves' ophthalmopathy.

CDR3 sequence reads: CSAKGGDEQYF. The CDR3 DNA sequence: TGCAGTGCTAAGGGGGGGGACGAGCAGTACTTC. The chain carries TRBV20-1 and TRBJ2-7; tentative D call: TRBD2 (7 bases). The CDR3 length is 11 residues. CDR1 is DFQATT, CDR2 SNEGSKA, per germline (reference sequence). Trimming took off 4 bases at V and 5 bases at J, with 9 bases between the two ends.